Below, one T cell receptor beta chain is given with its context. Its antigen is currently not known. No quality values exist for individual bases; no much larger clone is one base distant. This sample was included in a study of response to subunit inactivated influenza vaccine (dated by TCRdb to the late 2010s). About the investigation overall: The study used deep quantitative T cell receptor repertoire profiling to track responses to a trivalent subunit inactivated influenza vaccine. Summary of the overall study and its limitations: It was suggested by the authors that each seasonal influenza vaccination may recruit only a limited number of new T cells.

Measured from the cysteine to the phenylalanine, the CDR3 is 13 residues long. Only the CDR3 region is kept as DNA, spanning 39 bases read in frame from base 1. The trim is 2 bases for V and 10 bases for J, with a gap of 12 bases between the germline ends. Library preparation employed RT-PCR. Sequencing used an Illumina HiSeq 2500. The public reads were reanalyzed by TCRdb: fastp trimming at Q25, MiXCR alignment, in-frame beta chains only. Merged by CDR3 protein, the rows form single entries marked with the most common genes and DNA. The sample records just under 250,000 distinct CDR3 sequences, roughly an eighth of which are singletons. 7.8% of the sample comes from the top ten.

The rearranged segments are TRBV12-3 or TRBV12-4 and TRBJ2-1; the D gene cannot be named for sure. This receptor was obtained from a man over 45 who received an inactivated influenza vaccine. Donor details come from another sample of the same person, matched by shared clones. The source was non-naive T cells sorted from PBMCs, collected 14 to 15 days before vaccination. The cell subset or site label corresponds to: memory T cell fraction. Here the CDR3 is given as CASSLSGGGEQFF. The nucleotides read TGTGCCAGCAGTTTATCTGGCGGTGGGGAGCAGTTCTTC.